Described below is a single T cell receptor (beta chain) sequence and its context. Its antigen is as yet unknown. Germline loops: CDR1 SGHVS, CDR2 FNYEAQ. Between the trimmed V and J ends, which lost 1 base and 0 bases, there was a span of 8 bases. There are 15 residues in the CDR3. Libraries were prepared by immunoSEQ multiplex PCR; TCRdb keeps only in-frame clonotypes and omits some of them. The table shows 35,000 to 45,000 clones, with around four fifths occurring only once. This record comes from a study of OX40 agonist ivuxolimab in advanced cancers. For the study at large: Enrollees could have had prior anti-PD-1, anti-PD-L1 or anti-CTLA-4 therapy, which approximately 38% had received. Whole-study results and caveats: CD8+ T cells (on average) carried more expanded clones than CD4+ T cells.

The rearrangement uses TRBV7-6 and TRBJ2-3, with a possible D match to TRBD2 (6 bases). This sample comprised CD4+ or CD8+ T cells sorted from blood, obtained in a trial of the OX40 agonist ivuxolimab. The sequence came from an adult with an advanced solid tumor such as melanoma, head and neck, liver or kidney cancer. The CDR3 bases are TGTGCCAGCAGCTTAGGGGGACTTAGCACAGATACGCAGTATTTT. It specifies CASSLGGLSTDTQYF.